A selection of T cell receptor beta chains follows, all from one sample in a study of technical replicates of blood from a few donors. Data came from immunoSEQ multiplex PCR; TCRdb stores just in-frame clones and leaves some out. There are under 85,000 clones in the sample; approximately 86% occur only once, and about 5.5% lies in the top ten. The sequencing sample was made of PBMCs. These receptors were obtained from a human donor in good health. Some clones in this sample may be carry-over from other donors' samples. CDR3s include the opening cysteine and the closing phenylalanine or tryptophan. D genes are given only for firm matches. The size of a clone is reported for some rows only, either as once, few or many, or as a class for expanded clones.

CDR3aa: CASSRDISANEKLFF
CDR3nt: TGCGCCAGCAGCCGAGATATTTCTGCTAATGAAAAACTGTTTTTT
j_gene: TRBJ1-4
v_gene: TRBV4-1
d_gene: NA
abundance: NA

CDR3aa: CASSPGRVAGGRQETQYF
CDR3nt: TGCGCCAGCAGCCCTGGAAGGGTAGCGGGAGGCCGACAAGAGACCCAGTACTTC
j_gene: TRBJ2-5
v_gene: TRBV5-1
d_gene: TRBD2
abundance: NA

CDR3aa: CAIIPGYGTEAFF
CDR3nt: TGTGCCATCATCCCAGGGTACGGCACTGAAGCTTTCTTT
j_gene: TRBJ1-1
v_gene: TRBV10-3
d_gene: NA
abundance: NA

CDR3aa: CATSIGPWVQVPNEQFF
CDR3nt: TGTGCCACCAGCATTGGACCTTGGGTACAGGTCCCCAATGAGCAGTTCTTC
j_gene: TRBJ2-1
v_gene: TRBV15
d_gene: NA
abundance: NA

CDR3aa: CASRRSKTSTDTQYF
CDR3nt: TGTGCCAGCAGGCGAAGTAAGACTAGCACAGATACGCAGTATTTT
j_gene: TRBJ2-3
v_gene: TRBV6-5
d_gene: NA
abundance: NA

CDR3aa: CASSFALAESTGELFF
CDR3nt: TGTGCCAGCAGCTTCGCACTAGCGGAGTCCACCGGGGAGCTGTTTTTT
j_gene: TRBJ2-2
v_gene: TRBV7-3
d_gene: TRBD2
abundance: NA

CDR3aa: CASRGSTGESQPQHF
CDR3nt: TGTGCCAGCAGAGGATCGACAGGGGAAAGTCAGCCCCAGCATTTT
j_gene: TRBJ1-5
v_gene: TRBV6-1
d_gene: TRBD1
abundance: NA

CDR3aa: CARPPVGRGNTEAFF
CDR3nt: TGTGCCCGCCCTCCAGTAGGTAGGGGTAACACTGAAGCTTTCTTT
j_gene: TRBJ1-1
v_gene: TRBV19
d_gene: NA
abundance: NA

CDR3aa: CASSPSDSLAVNIQYF
CDR3nt: TGTGCCAGCAGCCCGAGTGACAGTTTAGCAGTAAACATTCAGTACTTC
j_gene: TRBJ2-4
v_gene: TRBV4-2
d_gene: NA
abundance: NA

CDR3aa: CASSAGQAATGELFF
CDR3nt: TGTGCCAGCAGTGCGGGACAGGCTGCAACCGGGGAGCTGTTTTTT
j_gene: TRBJ2-2
v_gene: TRBV2
d_gene: TRBD1
abundance: NA

CDR3aa: CASSGQVSSYNEQFF
CDR3nt: TGTGCCAGCTCAGGACAGGTGAGCTCCTACAATGAGCAGTTCTTC
j_gene: TRBJ2-1
v_gene: TRBV18
d_gene: TRBD1
abundance: few

CDR3aa: CATSREAGRKSYEQYF
CDR3nt: TGTGCCACCAGCCGGGAAGCGGGGCGCAAATCCTACGAGCAGTACTTC
j_gene: TRBJ2-7
v_gene: TRBV15
d_gene: TRBD2
abundance: NA

CDR3aa: CASSLTSRDNEQFF
CDR3nt: TGTGCCAGCAGCTTAACTAGTCGGGACAATGAGCAGTTCTTC
j_gene: TRBJ2-1
v_gene: TRBV7-3
d_gene: NA
abundance: NA

CDR3aa: CASSQDDSIRYGYTF
CDR3nt: TGCGCCAGCAGCCAAGACGACAGTATCCGTTATGGCTACACCTTC
j_gene: TRBJ1-2
v_gene: TRBV4-1
d_gene: NA
abundance: NA

CDR3aa: CASSSGQTYEQYF
CDR3nt: TGTGCCAGCAGCTCGGGACAGACCTACGAGCAGTACTTC
j_gene: TRBJ2-7
v_gene: TRBV13
d_gene: TRBD1
abundance: NA

CDR3aa: CASSQDEWSEAFF
CDR3nt: TGCGCCAGCAGCCAAGATGAGTGGTCTGAAGCTTTCTTT
j_gene: TRBJ1-1
v_gene: TRBV4-1
d_gene: NA
abundance: few

CDR3aa: CASSAGGQNTNNEQFF
CDR3nt: TGTGCCAGCTCTGCGGGGGGCCAAAATACAAACAATGAGCAGTTCTTC
j_gene: TRBJ2-1
v_gene: TRBV9
d_gene: TRBD2
abundance: NA

CDR3aa: CAWSVPGSGTQYF
CDR3nt: TGTGCCTGGAGTGTACCAGGTTCAGGTACGCAGTATTTT
j_gene: TRBJ2-3
v_gene: TRBV30
d_gene: NA
abundance: few

CDR3aa: CASSPEPGVYEQYF
CDR3nt: TGTGCCAGCAGCCCCGAACCGGGAGTTTACGAGCAGTACTTC
j_gene: TRBJ2-7
v_gene: TRBV5-4
d_gene: NA
abundance: few

CDR3aa: CASSLLTSGGPSEQFF
CDR3nt: TGCGCCAGCAGCCTCTTGACTAGCGGGGGGCCCAGTGAGCAGTTCTTC
j_gene: TRBJ2-1
v_gene: TRBV5-1
d_gene: TRBD2
abundance: NA

CDR3aa: CASSPGTSGTTGELFF
CDR3nt: TGTGCCAGCAGCCCCGGGACTAGCGGGACCACCGGGGAGCTGTTTTTT
j_gene: TRBJ2-2
v_gene: TRBV13
d_gene: TRBD2
abundance: few

CDR3aa: CASSPTEFSEDGVQETQYF
CDR3nt: TGTGCCAGCAGCCCCACGGAGTTTTCCGAAGATGGTGTCCAAGAGACCCAGTACTTC
j_gene: TRBJ2-5
v_gene: TRBV7-2
d_gene: NA
abundance: NA

CDR3aa: CASSTSRGHYEQYF
CDR3nt: TGTGCCAGCAGCACCTCCCGGGGTCACTACGAGCAGTACTTC
j_gene: TRBJ2-7
v_gene: TRBV7-9
d_gene: NA
abundance: NA

CDR3aa: CASSPRDYNSEAFF
CDR3nt: TGTGCCAGCAGCCCTCGGGACTACAACAGTGAAGCTTTCTTT
j_gene: TRBJ1-1
v_gene: TRBV7-9
d_gene: NA
abundance: NA